The clone carrying this TCR beta chain has more than one count but fewer than ten. Its antigen remains unidentified. This record comes from a study of T cell repertoires in cytomegalovirus infection. On the study more broadly: CMV infection together with matching HLA type was indicated by public TCR beta signatures.

In germline, CDR1 is DFQATT, CDR2 SNEGSKA (reference sequence). CDR3 length: 15 amino acids. Trimming stripped 6 bases from V and 6 bases from J, with 23 bases between. Using its own MiXCR run on the reads, TCRdb lists one record per CDR3 protein. The table shows 300,000 to 400,000 distinct CDR3 sequences, with approximately 18% occurring only once. Findings and caveats of the study: Identification of carriers of CMV plus the relevant HLA was achieved through cumulative public TCR beta family frequency.

The specimen was PBMCs. This receptor was taken from a human donor in good health (CMV status not recorded). Some clones in this sample may be carry-over from other donors' samples. The chain combines TRBV20-1 with TRBJ2-5; possible D gene TRBD2, 5 bases. The CDR3 DNA is TGCAGTGCCGAAACGACCCCGGGGTCCTTAAAGACCCAGTACTTC. This encodes CSAETTPGSLKTQYF.